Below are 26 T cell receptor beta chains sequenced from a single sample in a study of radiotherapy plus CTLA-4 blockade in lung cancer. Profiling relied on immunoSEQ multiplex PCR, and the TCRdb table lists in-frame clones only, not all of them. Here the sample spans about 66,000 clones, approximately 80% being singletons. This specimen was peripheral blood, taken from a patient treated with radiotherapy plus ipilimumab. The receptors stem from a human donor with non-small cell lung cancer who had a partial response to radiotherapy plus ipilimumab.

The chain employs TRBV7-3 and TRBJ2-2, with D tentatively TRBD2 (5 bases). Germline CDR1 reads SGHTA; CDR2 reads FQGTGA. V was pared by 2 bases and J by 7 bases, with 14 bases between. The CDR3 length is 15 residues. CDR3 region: CASSLGLSSGGELFF. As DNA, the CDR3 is TGTGCCAGCAGCTTAGGACTGAGCTCCGGCGGGGAGCTGTTTTTT.

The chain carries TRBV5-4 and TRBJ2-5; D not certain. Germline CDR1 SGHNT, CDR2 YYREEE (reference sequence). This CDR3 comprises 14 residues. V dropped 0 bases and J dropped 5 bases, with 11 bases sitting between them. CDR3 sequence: CASSLAQYVETQYF. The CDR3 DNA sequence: TGTGCCAGCAGCTTGGCCCAGTACGTTGAGACCCAGTACTTC.

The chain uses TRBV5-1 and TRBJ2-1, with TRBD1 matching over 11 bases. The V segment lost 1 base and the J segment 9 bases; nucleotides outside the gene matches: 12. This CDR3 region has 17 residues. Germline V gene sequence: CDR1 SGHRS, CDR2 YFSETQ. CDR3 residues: CASSLWTGGSPGGEQFF. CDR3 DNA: TGCGCCAGCAGCTTGTGGACAGGGGGCTCCCCCGGGGGTGAGCAGTTCTTC.

The CDR3 nucleotides read TGTGCCAGCAGCTTAGATCGTCTCCCCTACAATGAGCAGTTCTTC. Its protein is CASSLDRLPYNEQFF. The chain joins TRBV11-2 to TRBJ2-1; unclear D gene. The CDR3 spans 15 residues. Germline assignment: CDR1 SGHAT and CDR2 FQNNGV. V was shortened by 0 bases and J by 2 bases, with 8 bases between the two germline ends.

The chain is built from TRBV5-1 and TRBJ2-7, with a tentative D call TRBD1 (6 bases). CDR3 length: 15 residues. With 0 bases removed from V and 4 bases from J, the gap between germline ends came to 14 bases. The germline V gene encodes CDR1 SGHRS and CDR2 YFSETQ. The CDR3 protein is CASSLAGLGTYEQYF. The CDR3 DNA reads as TGCGCCAGCAGCTTGGCCGGGCTTGGGACATACGAGCAGTACTTC.

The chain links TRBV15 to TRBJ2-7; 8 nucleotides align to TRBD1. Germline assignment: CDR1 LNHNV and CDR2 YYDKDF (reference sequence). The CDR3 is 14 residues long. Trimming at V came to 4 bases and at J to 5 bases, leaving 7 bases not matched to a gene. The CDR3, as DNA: TGTGCCACCAGCACACGGAAGACAGGGGACGAGCAGTACTTC. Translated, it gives CATSTRKTGDEQYF.

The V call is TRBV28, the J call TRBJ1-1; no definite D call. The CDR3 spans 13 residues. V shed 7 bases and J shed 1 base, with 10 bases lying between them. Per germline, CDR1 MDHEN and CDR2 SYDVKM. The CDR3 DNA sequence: TGTGCCAGCATGAGATCCCAGAACACTGAAGCTTTCTTT. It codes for CASMRSQNTEAFF.

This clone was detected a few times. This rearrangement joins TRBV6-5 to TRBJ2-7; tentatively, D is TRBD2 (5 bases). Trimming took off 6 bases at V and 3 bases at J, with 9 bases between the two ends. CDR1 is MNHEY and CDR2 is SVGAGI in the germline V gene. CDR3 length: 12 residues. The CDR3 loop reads CASRGEYYEQYF. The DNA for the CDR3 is TGTGCCAGCAGGGGAGAGTACTACGAGCAGTACTTC.

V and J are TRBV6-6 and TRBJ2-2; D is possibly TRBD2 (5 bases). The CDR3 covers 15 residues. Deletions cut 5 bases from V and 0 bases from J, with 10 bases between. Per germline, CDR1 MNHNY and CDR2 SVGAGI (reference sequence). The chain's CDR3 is CASSTGTANTGELFF. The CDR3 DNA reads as TGTGCCAGCAGTACGGGAACAGCGAACACCGGGGAGCTGTTTTTT.

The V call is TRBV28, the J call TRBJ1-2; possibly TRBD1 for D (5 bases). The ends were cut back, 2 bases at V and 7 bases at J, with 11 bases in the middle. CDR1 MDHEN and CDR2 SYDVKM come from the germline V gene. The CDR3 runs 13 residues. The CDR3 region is CASSLGQGGGYTF. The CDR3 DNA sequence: TGTGCCAGCAGTTTAGGGCAGGGTGGTGGCTACACCTTC.

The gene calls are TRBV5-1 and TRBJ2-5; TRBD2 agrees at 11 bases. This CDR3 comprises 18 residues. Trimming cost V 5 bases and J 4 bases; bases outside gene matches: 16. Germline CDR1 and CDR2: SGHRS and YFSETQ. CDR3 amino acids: CASSFISGTSGIGETQYF. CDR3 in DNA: TGCGCCAGCAGTTTTATCTCGGGGACTAGCGGTATTGGAGAGACCCAGTACTTC.

The CDR3 DNA reads TGTGCCAGCAGTTTATACCCCCCCCATTTGAGGGGGGATACGCAGTATTTT. This translates into CASSLYPPHLRGDTQYF. This chain uses TRBV27 with TRBJ2-3; tentatively, D is TRBD1 (6 bases). The germline V and J ends were trimmed by 1 base and 6 bases, with 20 bases remaining between them. The CDR3 covers 17 residues. From germline, CDR1 is MNHEY and CDR2 SMNVEV (reference sequence).

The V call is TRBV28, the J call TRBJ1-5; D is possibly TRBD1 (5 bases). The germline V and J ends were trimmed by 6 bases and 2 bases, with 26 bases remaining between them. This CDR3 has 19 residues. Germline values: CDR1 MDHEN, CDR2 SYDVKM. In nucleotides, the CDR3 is TGTGCCAGCAGAACCCCTTGGGCAGGGCTAATCCGAGGCAATCAGCCCCAGCATTTT. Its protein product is CASRTPWAGLIRGNQPQHF.

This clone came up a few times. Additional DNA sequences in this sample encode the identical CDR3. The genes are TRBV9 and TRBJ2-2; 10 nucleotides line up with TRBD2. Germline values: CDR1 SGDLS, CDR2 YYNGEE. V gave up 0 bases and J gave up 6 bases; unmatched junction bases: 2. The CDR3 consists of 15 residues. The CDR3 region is CASSVAGTSAGELFF. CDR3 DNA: TGTGCCAGCAGCGTAGCAGGGACTAGCGCCGGGGAGCTGTTTTTT.

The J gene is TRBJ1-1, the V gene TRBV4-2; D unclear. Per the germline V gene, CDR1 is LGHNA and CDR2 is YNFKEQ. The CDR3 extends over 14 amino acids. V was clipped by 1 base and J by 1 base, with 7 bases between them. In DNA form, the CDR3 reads TGTGCCAGCAGCCAAGTTTCGGGGAACACTGAAGCTTTCTTT. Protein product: CASSQVSGNTEAFF.

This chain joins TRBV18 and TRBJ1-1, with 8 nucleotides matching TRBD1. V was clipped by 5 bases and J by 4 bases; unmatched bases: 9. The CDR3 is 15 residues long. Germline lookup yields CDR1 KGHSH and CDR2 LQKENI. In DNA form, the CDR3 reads TGTGCCAGCTCAGGACAGGGTGCTCGGGGCACTGAAGCTTTCTTT. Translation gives CASSGQGARGTEAFF.

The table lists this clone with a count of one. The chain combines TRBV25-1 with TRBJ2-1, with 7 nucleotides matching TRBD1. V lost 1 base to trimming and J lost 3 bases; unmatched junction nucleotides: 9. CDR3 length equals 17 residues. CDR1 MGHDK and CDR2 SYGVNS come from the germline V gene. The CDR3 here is CASSELPGTELYNEQFF. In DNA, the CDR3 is TGTGCCAGCAGTGAATTACCCGGGACAGAACTCTACAATGAGCAGTTCTTC.

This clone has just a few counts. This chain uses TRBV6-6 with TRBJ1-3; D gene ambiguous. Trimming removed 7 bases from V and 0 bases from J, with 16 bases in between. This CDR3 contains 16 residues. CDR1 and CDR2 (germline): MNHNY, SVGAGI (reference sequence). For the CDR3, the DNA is TGTGCCAGCACCAGTGGTGGGCTGCTCTCTGGAAACACCATATATTTT. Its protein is CASTSGGLLSGNTIYF.

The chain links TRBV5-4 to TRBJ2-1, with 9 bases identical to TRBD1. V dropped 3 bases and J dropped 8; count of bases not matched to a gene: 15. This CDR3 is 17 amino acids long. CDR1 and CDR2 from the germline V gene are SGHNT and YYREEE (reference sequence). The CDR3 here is CASSSSFRDRESDEQFF. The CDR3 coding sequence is TGTGCCAGCAGCTCATCATTCCGGGACAGGGAGTCGGATGAGCAGTTCTTC.

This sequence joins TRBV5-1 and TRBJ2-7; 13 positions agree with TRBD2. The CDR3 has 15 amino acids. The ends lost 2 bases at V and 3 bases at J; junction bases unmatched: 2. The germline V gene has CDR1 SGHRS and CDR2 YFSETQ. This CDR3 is CASSFGTSGIYEQYF. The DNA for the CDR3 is TGCGCCAGCAGCTTCGGGACTAGCGGGATCTACGAGCAGTACTTC.

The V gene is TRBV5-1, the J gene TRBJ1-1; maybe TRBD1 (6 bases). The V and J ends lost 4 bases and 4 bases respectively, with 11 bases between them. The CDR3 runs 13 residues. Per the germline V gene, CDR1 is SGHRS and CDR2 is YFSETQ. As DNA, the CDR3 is TGCGCCAGCAGCCCAATGGACAGCACTGAAGCTTTCTTT. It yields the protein CASSPMDSTEAFF.

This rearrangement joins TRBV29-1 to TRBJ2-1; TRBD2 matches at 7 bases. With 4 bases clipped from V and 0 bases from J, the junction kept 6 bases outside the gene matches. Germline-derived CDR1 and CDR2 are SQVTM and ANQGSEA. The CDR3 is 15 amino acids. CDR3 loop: CSVALGGISYNEQFF. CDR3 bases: TGCAGCGTTGCACTCGGGGGGATCTCCTACAATGAGCAGTTCTTC.

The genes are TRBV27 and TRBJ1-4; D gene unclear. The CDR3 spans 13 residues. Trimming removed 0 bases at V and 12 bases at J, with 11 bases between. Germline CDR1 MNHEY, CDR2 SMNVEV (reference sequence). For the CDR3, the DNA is TGTGCCAGCAGTTTATCCAGATTTGAGGAACTGTTTTTT. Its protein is CASSLSRFEELFF.

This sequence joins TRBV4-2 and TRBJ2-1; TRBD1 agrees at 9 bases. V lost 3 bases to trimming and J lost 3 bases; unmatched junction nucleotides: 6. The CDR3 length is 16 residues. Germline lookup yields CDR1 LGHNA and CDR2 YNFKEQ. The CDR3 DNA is TGTGCCAGCAGCCAGTCCCGGGACAGGGTCTACAATGAGCAGTTCTTC. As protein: CASSQSRDRVYNEQFF.

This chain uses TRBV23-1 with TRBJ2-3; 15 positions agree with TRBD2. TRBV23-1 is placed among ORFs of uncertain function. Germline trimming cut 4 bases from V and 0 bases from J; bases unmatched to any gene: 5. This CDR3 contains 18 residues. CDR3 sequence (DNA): TGCGCCAGCAGTCCAGGGACTAGCGGGAGGAATAGCACAGATACGCAGTATTTT. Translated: CASSPGTSGRNSTDTQYF.

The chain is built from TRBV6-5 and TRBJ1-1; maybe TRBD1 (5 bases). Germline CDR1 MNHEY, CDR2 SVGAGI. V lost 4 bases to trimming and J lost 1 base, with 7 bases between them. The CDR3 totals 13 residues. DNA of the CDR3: TGTGCCAGCAGTTCCGACAGGAACACTGAAGCTTTCTTT. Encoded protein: CASSSDRNTEAFF.